This TCR beta chain came from a study of T cell changes during pregnancy in multiple sclerosis. The V and J ends lost 3 bases and 7 bases, in that order; junction bases with no gene match: 6. CDR3 length equals 13 residues. CDR1 is MDHEN and CDR2 is SYDVKM in the germline V gene. Here immunoSEQ multiplex PCR was the method, and the copy in TCRdb shows in-frame clones only, minus some. The sample has 100,000 or so clones, about 91% seen once. This chain connects TRBV28 to TRBJ2-7, with TRBD1 matching 7 bases. This TCR derives from a female donor with multiple sclerosis, enrolled in a pregnancy study. This sample comprised peripheral blood, obtained in the second trimester of pregnancy. The CDR3, as DNA: TGTGCCAGCAGTTTTAGGCCACAGGGGGAGCAGTACTTC. Protein sequence: CASSFRPQGEQYF.